This is a list of T cell receptor beta chains from one sample in a study of blood T cell repertoires in COVID-19. Generated by immunoSEQ multiplex PCR, the TCRdb table keeps only in-frame clones and is missing some. The repertoire holds about 16,000 clones, with approximately 89% as singletons. The source material was peripheral blood. The receptors here all came from a man aged 60 to 75 with active COVID-19. Each CDR3 is given with its conserved first and last residue. The D gene is left open where the match is weak.

V	J	D	CDR3	DNA
TRBV5-1	TRBJ2-7	TRBD1	CASSLDGTGVSYEQYF	TGCGCCAGCAGCTTGGACGGGACAGGGGTCTCCTACGAGCAGTACTTC
TRBV20-1	TRBJ1-1	.	CSASRQPNTEAFF	TGCAGTGCTAGTAGACAGCCGAACACTGAAGCTTTCTTT
TRBV11-3	TRBJ1-5	.	CASSLTHRQVNQPQHF	TGTGCCAGCAGCTTAACCCATAGGCAGGTCAATCAGCCCCAGCATTTT
TRBV5-5	TRBJ1-4	.	CASSFSGNNEKLFF	TGTGCCAGCAGCTTTTCAGGGAATAATGAAAAACTGTTTTTT
TRBV29-1	TRBJ1-2	.	CSVERGRNYGYTF	TGCAGCGTTGAAAGGGGTCGGAACTATGGCTACACCTTC
TRBV6-5	TRBJ2-1	TRBD2	CASKPGGTSMRQFF	TGTGCCAGCAAACCGGGGGGGACCTCTATGAGGCAGTTCTTC
TRBV5-1	TRBJ1-1	TRBD1	CASSPDRGLMNTEAFF	TGCGCCAGCAGCCCGGACAGGGGGCTCATGAACACTGAAGCTTTCTTT
TRBV6-2/TRBV6-3	TRBJ2-5	TRBD1	CASSYSVTGVVIQEETQYF	TGTGCCAGCAGTTACAGCGTGACAGGGGTGGTAATTCAGGAAGAGACCCAGTACTTC
TRBV14	TRBJ2-3	TRBD2	CASSQDPAGTSTDTQYF	TGTGCCAGCAGCCAAGATCCAGCGGGGACGAGCACAGATACGCAGTATTTT
TRBV25-1	TRBJ2-3	TRBD2	CASRLAGYTDTQYF	TGTGCCAGCAGACTAGCGGGGTACACAGATACGCAGTATTTT